The rows below give T cell receptor beta chains drawn from one sample of a study of CD8 T cells in Susac syndrome. TCRdb reprocessed the immunoSEQ multiplex PCR reads via MiXCR and lists one record per CDR3 protein. The sample lists around 140,000 distinct CDR3 sequences, 90% to 95% seen once, with over 0.1% in the top ten. The sequencing input was CD4+ T cells from PBMCs. These receptors were taken from a human donor with multiple sclerosis. CDR3s include the opening cysteine and the closing phenylalanine or tryptophan. The D gene is left open where the match is weak. Clone size is not always given. Where it is, it says once, few, many or a class for expanded clones.

V gene	D gene	clone size	J gene	CDR3 protein	CDR3 DNA
TRBV7-9	-	-	TRBJ1-2	CASSLDGMYGYTF	TGTGCCAGCAGCTTAGATGGAATGTATGGCTACACCTTC
TRBV24-1	-	-	TRBJ2-3	CATSHRGSTDTQYF	TGTGCCACCTCCCACCGGGGTAGCACAGATACGCAGTATTTT
TRBV28	-	-	TRBJ2-6	CASSPVASGANVLTF	TGTGCCAGCAGCCCGGTCGCATCTGGGGCCAACGTCCTGACTTTC
TRBV6-2/TRBV6-3	-	-	TRBJ2-7	CASSRGTPSSYEQYF	TGTGCCAGCAGCCGGGGGACTCCCAGCTCCTACGAGCAGTACTTC
TRBV27	TRBD1	-	TRBJ1-2	CASSSSRGQGPQGYTF	TGTGCCAGCAGTTCATCTAGGGGGCAGGGGCCCCAAGGCTACACCTTC
TRBV24-1	-	-	TRBJ1-2	CATSDQQVGYGYTF	TGTGCCACCAGTGACCAACAGGTCGGCTATGGCTACACCTTC
TRBV24-1	TRBD1	-	TRBJ2-7	CATSDPADRDPYEQYF	TGTGCCACCAGTGACCCCGCCGACAGGGATCCCTACGAGCAGTACTTC
TRBV20-1	TRBD1	-	TRBJ2-4	CSANYRGPGTKNIQYF	TGCAGTGCTAACTACAGGGGGCCTGGGACCAAAAACATTCAGTACTTC
TRBV14	-	once	TRBJ2-5	CASSSLGIQGETQYF	TGTGCCAGCTCGTCACTAGGAATCCAAGGAGAGACCCAGTACTTC
TRBV5-4	-	-	TRBJ2-4	CASSRQPGKSENIQYF	TGTGCCAGCAGCCGACAGCCAGGGAAGTCGGAAAACATTCAGTACTTC
TRBV5-4	TRBD2	-	TRBJ2-7	CAGSGRAAGEQYF	TGTGCCGGTAGCGGGAGGGCCGCGGGGGAGCAGTACTTC
TRBV29-1	TRBD2	-	TRBJ2-1	CSVAPTWGEGYEQFF	TGCAGCGTCGCGCCCACTTGGGGGGAGGGGTATGAGCAGTTCTTC
TRBV12-3/TRBV12-4	-	once	TRBJ1-2	CASNHGRATDREDGYTF	TGTGCCAGCAATCACGGCAGGGCGACGGACCGGGAGGATGGCTACACCTTC
TRBV28	TRBD1	once	TRBJ1-4	CASSETGGTTNEKLFF	TGTGCCAGCAGCGAAACAGGGGGCACGACTAATGAAAAACTGTTTTTT
TRBV29-1	-	-	TRBJ1-1	CSVSRANTEAFF	TGCAGCGTTTCCAGGGCGAACACTGAAGCTTTCTTT
TRBV5-4	-	-	TRBJ2-5	CASSRSGGPRGETQYF	TGTGCCAGCAGCCGAAGTGGGGGACCGAGGGGAGAGACCCAGTACTTC
TRBV30	-	-	TRBJ1-6	CAWSGSSPLHF	TGTGCCTGGAGCGGATCATCACCCCTCCACTTT
TRBV10-3	-	-	TRBJ1-5	CAISESEGNQPQHF	TGTGCCATCAGTGAGTCGGAGGGCAATCAGCCCCAGCATTTT
TRBV7-8	-	-	TRBJ2-2	CASSRGAKNTGELFF	TGTGCCAGCAGCCGCGGGGCTAAGAACACCGGGGAGCTGTTTTTT
TRBV3-1	TRBD1	-	TRBJ1-4	CASSRKQGAYEKLFF	TGTGCCAGCAGCCGAAAACAGGGGGCGTATGAAAAACTGTTTTTT
TRBV20-1	-	-	TRBJ1-2	CSARDLAGRVKYGYTF	TGCAGTGCTAGAGATCTGGCAGGGAGGGTTAAGTATGGCTACACCTTC
TRBV28	-	-	TRBJ2-3	CASSDGSTDTQYF	TGTGCCAGCAGCGACGGCAGCACAGATACGCAGTATTTT
TRBV2	-	few	TRBJ2-3	CASSEADTQYF	TGTGCCAGCAGTGAAGCAGATACGCAGTATTTT
TRBV12-3/TRBV12-4	-	-	TRBJ2-1	CASLKPLSGYNEQFF	TGTGCCAGCTTAAAACCGCTATCAGGGTACAATGAGCAGTTCTTC
TRBV29-1	-	-	TRBJ1-5	CSVETGNSNQPQHF	TGCAGCGTTGAAACCGGCAATAGCAATCAGCCCCAGCATTTT
TRBV5-4	-	once	TRBJ2-2	CASSLGPGKGSANTGELFF	TGTGCCAGCAGCTTGGGGCCAGGGAAGGGGTCTGCGAACACCGGGGAGCTGTTTTTT
TRBV20-1	TRBD2	-	TRBJ2-1	CSARDSSGNIYNEQFF	TGCAGTGCTAGAGATTCCAGCGGGAATATCTACAATGAGCAGTTCTTC
TRBV2	TRBD1	-	TRBJ1-5	CASSDSGGTQPQHF	TGTGCCAGCAGTGATTCAGGGGGTACTCAGCCCCAGCATTTT
TRBV30	-	-	TRBJ1-2	CAWGGGYGYTF	TGTGCCTGGGGAGGGGGCTATGGCTACACCTTC
TRBV19	-	-	TRBJ2-1	CASTYRRGENNEQFF	TGTGCCAGTACATATCGGCGGGGAGAAAACAATGAGCAGTTCTTC
TRBV5-1	-	once	TRBJ2-7	CASSPTGVATHEQYF	TGCGCCAGCAGCCCGACGGGAGTAGCTACCCACGAGCAGTACTTC
TRBV5-1	-	-	TRBJ2-7	CASSVSKSSYEQYF	TGCGCCAGCAGCGTCTCAAAGAGCTCCTACGAGCAGTACTTC
TRBV5-1	TRBD2	-	TRBJ2-1	CASSAGLAGAQQFF	TGCGCCAGCAGCGCGGGACTAGCGGGGGCGCAGCAGTTCTTC
TRBV27	TRBD1	-	TRBJ1-1	CASSTKTGGLTEAFF	TGTGCCAGCTCAACGAAGACAGGGGGCTTGACTGAAGCTTTCTTT
TRBV5-6	-	once	TRBJ1-2	CASRASGRNGYTF	TGTGCCAGCAGGGCCTCGGGAAGGAATGGCTACACCTTC
TRBV7-2	-	-	TRBJ2-3	CASSLARPTDTQYF	TGTGCCAGCAGCTTAGCCCGGCCGACAGATACGCAGTATTTT
TRBV3-1	-	once	TRBJ2-3	CASSQEVTATDTQYF	TGTGCCAGCAGCCAAGAGGTCACAGCGACAGATACGCAGTATTTT
TRBV5-1	-	-	TRBJ2-1	CASSWIGQTTYNEQFF	TGCGCCAGCAGCTGGATTGGACAGACGACCTACAATGAGCAGTTCTTC
TRBV7-2	-	-	TRBJ1-5	CASSPGRSNQPQHF	TGTGCCAGCAGCCCAGGGCGGAGCAATCAGCCCCAGCATTTT
TRBV20-1	TRBD2	once	TRBJ2-1	CSAREGARGQFF	TGCAGTGCTCGGGAGGGAGCTCGTGGGCAGTTCTTC
TRBV7-9	-	few	TRBJ2-1	CASSLTVGEQFF	TGTGCCAGCAGCTTAACTGTGGGTGAGCAGTTCTTC
TRBV7-2	-	-	TRBJ2-3	CASSRRGSGTQYF	TGTGCCAGCAGCCGCAGGGGATCGGGTACGCAGTATTTT
TRBV20-1	-	-	TRBJ1-6	CSARDTGSSSPLHF	TGCAGTGCTAGAGATACGGGCAGTTCTTCACCCCTCCACTTT
TRBV20-1	TRBD2	-	TRBJ2-1	CSARRAGAVNEQFF	TGCAGTGCCAGAAGGGCGGGAGCGGTCAATGAGCAGTTCTTC
TRBV7-2	-	-	TRBJ2-7	CASSLIMDTAYEQYF	TGTGCCAGCAGCTTAATCATGGACACAGCCTACGAGCAGTACTTC
TRBV12-3/TRBV12-4	-	-	TRBJ1-1	CASSRQGNTEAFF	TGTGCCAGCAGTCGTCAGGGTAACACTGAAGCTTTCTTT
TRBV20-1	TRBD2	-	TRBJ2-5	CSALPTSGGDQETQYF	TGCAGTGCCCTCCCGACTAGCGGGGGGGATCAAGAGACCCAGTACTTC
TRBV10-3	-	-	TRBJ2-7	CAISDSVYEQYF	TGTGCCATCAGTGATTCAGTGTACGAGCAGTACTTC
TRBV30	-	-	TRBJ2-1	CAWSAYTLNEQFF	TGTGCCTGGAGTGCCTATACCCTCAATGAGCAGTTCTTC
TRBV28	-	-	TRBJ2-7	CASRNPAHEYF	TGTGCCAGCAGAAACCCCGCCCATGAGTACTTC
TRBV12-3/TRBV12-4	-	-	TRBJ1-3	CASKGQDSGNTIYF	TGTGCCAGTAAAGGGCAGGACTCTGGAAACACCATATATTTT
TRBV5-1	-	-	TRBJ2-7	CASSLGGQPPYEQYF	TGCGCCAGCAGCTTAGGAGGACAGCCTCCCTACGAGCAGTACTTC